This TCR beta chain was identified in a study of cytotoxic CD8 clonotypes in ibrutinib-treated CLL. General study results and limits: Baseline clonality, above age-matched healthy donor levels, tracked circulating CD8+ T-cell counts. Contraction or stability on treatment characterized the public clonotypes, which were uncommon.

Assay: immunoSEQ multiplex PCR; the TCRdb copy retains only in-frame clones and omits some. The sample lists about 140,000 clones, around 80% occurring once. A note on this clone: No antigen is known for it.

The CDR3 covers 13 residues. From germline, CDR1 is SGDLS and CDR2 YYNGEE. V was shortened by 4 bases and J by 7 bases, with 11 bases between the two germline ends. J is TRBJ2-2 and V is TRBV9; D uncertain. This clonotype was sampled from a human donor with chronic lymphocytic leukemia. The specimen comprised PBMCs, sampled after 36 months of ibrutinib treatment. The CDR3 protein is CASSLSPGGELFF. DNA for the CDR3: TGTGCCAGCAGCCTAAGCCCAGGCGGGGAGCTGTTTTTT.